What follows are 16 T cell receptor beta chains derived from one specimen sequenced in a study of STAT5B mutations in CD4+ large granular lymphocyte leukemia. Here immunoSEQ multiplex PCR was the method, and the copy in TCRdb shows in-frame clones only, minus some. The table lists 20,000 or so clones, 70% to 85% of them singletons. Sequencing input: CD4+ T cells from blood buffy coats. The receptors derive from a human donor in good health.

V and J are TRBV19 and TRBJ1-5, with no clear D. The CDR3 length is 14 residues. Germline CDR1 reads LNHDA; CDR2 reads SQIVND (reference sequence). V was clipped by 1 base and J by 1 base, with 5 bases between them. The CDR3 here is CASSIVGSNQPQHF. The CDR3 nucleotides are TGTGCCAGTAGTATAGTAGGCAGCAATCAGCCCCAGCATTTT.

CDR3: CASRMDRNSGNTIYF. DNA for the CDR3: TGCGCCAGCAGGATGGACAGGAACTCTGGAAACACCATATATTTT. The rearrangement joins TRBV10-1 to TRBJ1-3; 7 bases match TRBD1. The CDR3 is made up of 15 amino acids. In germline, CDR1 is WNHNN, CDR2 SYGVQD (reference sequence). Germline trimming cut 6 bases from V and 0 bases from J; bases unmatched to any gene: 5.

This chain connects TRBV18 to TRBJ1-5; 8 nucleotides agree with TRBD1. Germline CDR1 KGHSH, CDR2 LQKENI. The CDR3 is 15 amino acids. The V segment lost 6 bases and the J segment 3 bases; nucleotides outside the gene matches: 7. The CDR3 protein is CASSPDRGLNQPQHF. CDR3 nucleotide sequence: TGTGCCAGCTCCCCAGACAGGGGCCTCAATCAGCCCCAGCATTTT.

CDR3 in amino acids: CASTLQGGGMNTEAFF. DNA of the CDR3: TGTGCCAGTACCCTCCAGGGGGGAGGAATGAACACTGAAGCTTTCTTT. V is TRBV19 and J is TRBJ1-1, with 7 bases fitting TRBD1. Germline-derived CDR1 and CDR2 are LNHDA and SQIVND (reference sequence). CDR3 length: 16 amino acids. The V and J ends lost 7 bases and 0 bases, in that order; junction bases with no gene match: 11.

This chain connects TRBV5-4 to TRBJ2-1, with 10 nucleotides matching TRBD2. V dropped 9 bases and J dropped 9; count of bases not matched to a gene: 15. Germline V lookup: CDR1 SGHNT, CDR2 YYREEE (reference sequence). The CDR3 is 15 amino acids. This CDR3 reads CATRSGTSEMGEQFF. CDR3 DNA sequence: TGTGCCACGAGATCCGGGACTAGCGAGATGGGTGAGCAGTTCTTC.

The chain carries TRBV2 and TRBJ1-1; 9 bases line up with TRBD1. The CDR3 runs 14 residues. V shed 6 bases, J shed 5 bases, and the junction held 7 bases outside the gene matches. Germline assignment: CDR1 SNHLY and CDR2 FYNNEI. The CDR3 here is CASSLNRGRTEAFF. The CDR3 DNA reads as TGTGCCAGCAGCCTCAACAGGGGGCGGACTGAAGCTTTCTTT.

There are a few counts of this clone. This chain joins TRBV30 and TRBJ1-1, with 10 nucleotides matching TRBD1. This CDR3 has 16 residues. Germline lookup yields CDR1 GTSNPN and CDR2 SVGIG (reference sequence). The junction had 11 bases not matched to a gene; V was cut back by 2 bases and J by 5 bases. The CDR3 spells CAWSPLKGQGRTEAFF. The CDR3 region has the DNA TGTGCCTGGAGTCCCCTTAAGGGACAGGGGCGGACTGAAGCTTTCTTT. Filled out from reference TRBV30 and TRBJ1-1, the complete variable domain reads SQTIHQWPATLVQPVGSPLSLECTVEGTSNPNLYWYRQAAGRGLQLLFYSVGIGQISSEVPQNLSASRPQDRQFILSSKKLLLSDSGFYLCAWSPLKGQGRTEAFFGQGTRLTVV.

The CDR3 loop reads CASSVGATDTQYF. DNA of the CDR3: TGTGCCAGCAGCGTTGGGGCCACAGATACGCAGTATTTT. J is TRBJ2-3 and V is TRBV9; tentatively, D is TRBD1 (5 bases). V lost 2 bases to trimming and J lost 2 bases, with 6 bases between them. Germline CDR1 reads SGDLS; CDR2 reads YYNGEE. CDR3 size: 13 residues.

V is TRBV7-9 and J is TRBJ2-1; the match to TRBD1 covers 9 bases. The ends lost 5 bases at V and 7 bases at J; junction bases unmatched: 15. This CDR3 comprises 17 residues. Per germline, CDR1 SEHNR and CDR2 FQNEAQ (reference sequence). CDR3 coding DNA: TGTGCCAGCAGCCAAGGACAGGGGCTAGGTTTAGGGAATGAGCAGTTCTTC. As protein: CASSQGQGLGLGNEQFF.

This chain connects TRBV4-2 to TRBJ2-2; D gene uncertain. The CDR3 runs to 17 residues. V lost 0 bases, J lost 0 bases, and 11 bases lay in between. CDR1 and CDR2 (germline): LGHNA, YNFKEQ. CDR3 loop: CASSQDLSVANTGELFF. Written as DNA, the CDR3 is TGTGCCAGCAGCCAAGATCTGAGCGTAGCGAACACCGGGGAGCTGTTTTTT.

The CDR3 protein is CASSRQGAGGELFF. The DNA of the CDR3 is TGTGCCAGCAGCAGACAGGGGGCCGGCGGGGAGCTGTTTTTT. The chain employs TRBV7-2 and TRBJ2-2; 10 bases map to TRBD1. Germline values: CDR1 SGHTA, CDR2 FQGNSA. Unmatched junction bases numbered 4, after V lost 5 bases and J lost 7 bases. This CDR3 region has 14 residues. The whole variable domain, filled in from reference TRBV7-2 and TRBJ2-2, reads GAGVSQSPSNKVTEKGKDVELRCDPISGHTALYWYRQSLGQGLEFLIYFQGNSAPDKSGLPSDRFSAERTGGSVSTLTIQRTQQEDSAVYLCASSRQGAGGELFFGEGSRLTVL.

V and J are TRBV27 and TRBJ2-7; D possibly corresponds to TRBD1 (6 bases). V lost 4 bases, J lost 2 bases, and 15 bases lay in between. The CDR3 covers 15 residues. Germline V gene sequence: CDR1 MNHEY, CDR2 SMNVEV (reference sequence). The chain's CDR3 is CASSYPTGLPYEQYF. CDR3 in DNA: TGTGCCAGCAGTTATCCAACAGGGCTCCCCTACGAGCAGTACTTC.

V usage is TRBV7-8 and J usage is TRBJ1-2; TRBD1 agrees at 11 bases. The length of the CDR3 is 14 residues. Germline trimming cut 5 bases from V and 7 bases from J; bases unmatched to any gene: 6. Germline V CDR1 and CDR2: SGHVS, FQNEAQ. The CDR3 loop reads CASSARDRGFGYTF. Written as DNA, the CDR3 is TGTGCCAGCAGCGCCCGGGACAGGGGGTTTGGCTACACCTTC. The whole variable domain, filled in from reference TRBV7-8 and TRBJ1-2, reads GAGVSQSPRYKVAKRGQDVALRCDPISGHVSLFWYQQALGQGPEFLTYFQNEAQLDKSGLPSDRFFAERPEGSVSTLKIQRTQQEDSAVYLCASSARDRGFGYTFGSGTRLTVV.

DNA for the CDR3: TGTGCCAGCAGTACCCTCGCCACAGGGGGAGGAGCCGGGGAGCTGTTTTTT. It translates to CASSTLATGGGAGELFF. This chain uses TRBV6-4 with TRBJ2-2; 8 nucleotides agree with TRBD1. Germline V lookup: CDR1 MRHNA, CDR2 SNTAGT. The ends lost 5 bases at V and 6 bases at J; junction bases unmatched: 14. The CDR3 extends over 17 amino acids.

CDR3 nucleotides: TGTGCCAGCAGCAGGAGGGCCGCAGATACGCAGTATTTT. Its translation is CASSRRAADTQYF. This sequence joins TRBV6-4 and TRBJ2-3; TRBD2 is a possible D gene (6 bases). The CDR3 runs 13 residues. V lost 6 bases, J lost 4 bases, and 11 bases lay in between. From germline, CDR1 is MRHNA and CDR2 SNTAGT.

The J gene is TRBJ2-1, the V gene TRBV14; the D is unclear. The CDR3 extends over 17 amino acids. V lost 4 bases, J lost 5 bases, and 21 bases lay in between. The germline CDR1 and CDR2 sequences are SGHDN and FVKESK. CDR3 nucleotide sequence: TGTGCCAGCAGCCCCCGTAGGGTGGCCCTATTGAACAATGAGCAGTTCTTC. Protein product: CASSPRRVALLNNEQFF.